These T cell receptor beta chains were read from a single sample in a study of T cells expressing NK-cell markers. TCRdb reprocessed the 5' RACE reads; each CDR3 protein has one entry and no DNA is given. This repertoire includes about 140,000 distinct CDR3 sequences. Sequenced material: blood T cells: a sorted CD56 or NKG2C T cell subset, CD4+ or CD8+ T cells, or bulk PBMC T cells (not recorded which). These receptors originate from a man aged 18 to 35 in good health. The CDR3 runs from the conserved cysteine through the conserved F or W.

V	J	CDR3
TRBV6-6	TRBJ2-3	CASSRTLTDTQYF
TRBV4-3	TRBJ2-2	CASSQGDRVASTGELFF
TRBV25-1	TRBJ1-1	CASSELHTEAFF
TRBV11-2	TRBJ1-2	CASSLIGTGSSYGYTF
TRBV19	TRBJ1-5	CASSRSHADSNQPQHF
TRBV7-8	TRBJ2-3	CASSLQVTDTQYF
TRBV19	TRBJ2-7	CASRGTSGRRYEQYF
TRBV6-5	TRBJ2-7	CASILGGEQYF
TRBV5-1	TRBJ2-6	CGSSATSGRAGGANVLTF
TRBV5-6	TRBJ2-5	CASSLTGLFRETQYF
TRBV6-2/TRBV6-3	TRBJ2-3	CASIGTTAMLDAQYF
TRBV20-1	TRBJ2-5	CSAVPGLARETQYF
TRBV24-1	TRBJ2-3	CAISGAGEADTQYF
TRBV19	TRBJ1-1	CASSTDREAFF
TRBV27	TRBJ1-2	CASSGTASSYGYTF
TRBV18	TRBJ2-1	CASSTTSFSYNEQFF
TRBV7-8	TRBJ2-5	CASSHSRGASQETQYF
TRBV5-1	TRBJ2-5	CASSLNGQGGETQYF
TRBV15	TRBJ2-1	CATSKSHRVTNEQFF
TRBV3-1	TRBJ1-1	CASRFTGPGTEAFF
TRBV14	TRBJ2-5	CASSQDLGPPGTGKETQYF
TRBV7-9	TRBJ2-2	CASSLGVAVATGELFF
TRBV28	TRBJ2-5	CASSLRTASYQETQYF
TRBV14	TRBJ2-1	CASSQEGWVTSGTGNEQFF
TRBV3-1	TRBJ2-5	CASSQGRREWLTQYF
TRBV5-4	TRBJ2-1	CASSYGTPSSYNEQFF
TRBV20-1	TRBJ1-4	CSAKERITPSYEKLFF
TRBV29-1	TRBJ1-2	CSVEWTSNYGYTF
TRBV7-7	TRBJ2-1	CASSLLGPGSNEQFF
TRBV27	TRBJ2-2	CASSPDTGELFF
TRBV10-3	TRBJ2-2	CATGGYRGEGTGELFF
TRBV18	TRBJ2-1	CASSPPFREGEQFF
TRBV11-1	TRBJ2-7	CASSDRSYEQYF
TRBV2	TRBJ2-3	CAHLPGTGSDTQYF
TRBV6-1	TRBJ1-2	CASSLTGSGNYGYTF
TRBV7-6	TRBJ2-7	CASSLRDPYEQYF
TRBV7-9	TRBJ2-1	CASSPGRGPADNEQFF
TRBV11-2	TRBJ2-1	CVGEYNNEQFF
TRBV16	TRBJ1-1	CASSQSYYRGPNTEAFF
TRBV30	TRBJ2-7	CAWSVGPYEQYF
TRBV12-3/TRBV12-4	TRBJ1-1	CASSLARDRGENTEAFF
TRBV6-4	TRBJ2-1	CASSDSLDLYNEQFF